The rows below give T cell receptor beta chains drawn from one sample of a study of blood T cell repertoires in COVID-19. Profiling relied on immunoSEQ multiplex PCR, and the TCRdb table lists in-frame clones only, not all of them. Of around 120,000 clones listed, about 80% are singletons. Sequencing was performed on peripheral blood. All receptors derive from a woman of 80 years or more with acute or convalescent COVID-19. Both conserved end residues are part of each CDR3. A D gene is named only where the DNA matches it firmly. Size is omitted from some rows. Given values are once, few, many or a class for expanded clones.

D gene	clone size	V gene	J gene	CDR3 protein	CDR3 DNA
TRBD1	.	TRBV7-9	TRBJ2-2	CASSQLQGSGTGELFF	TGTGCCAGCAGTCAATTACAGGGGTCGGGCACCGGGGAGCTGTTTTTT
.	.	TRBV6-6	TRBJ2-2	CASSPPGRGELFF	TGTGCCAGCAGCCCCCCTGGGCGTGGGGAGCTGTTTTTT
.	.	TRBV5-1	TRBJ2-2	CASSLHGGNTGELFF	TGCGCCAGCAGCTTACACGGAGGGAACACCGGGGAGCTGTTTTTT
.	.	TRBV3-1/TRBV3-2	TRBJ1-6	CASSLGGISNSPLHF	TGTGCCAGCAGCCTCGGGGGGATATCGAATTCACCCCTCCACTTT
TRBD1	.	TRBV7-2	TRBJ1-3	CASSLAGGGRSGNTIYF	TGTGCCAGCAGCTTAGCAGGAGGGGGCCGCTCTGGAAACACCATATATTTT
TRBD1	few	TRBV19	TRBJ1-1	CATQDRGLTEAFF	TGTGCCACGCAAGACAGGGGGCTCACTGAAGCTTTCTTT
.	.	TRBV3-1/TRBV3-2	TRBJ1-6	CASSQPGRNSPLHF	TGTGCCAGCAGCCAGCCGGGAAGGAATTCACCCCTCCACTTT
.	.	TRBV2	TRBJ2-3	CASRPGGGGNTQYF	TGTGCCAGCCGACCCGGGGGAGGTGGAAATACGCAGTATTTT
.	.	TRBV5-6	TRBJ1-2	CASRNGAYGYTF	TGTGCCAGCAGGAACGGAGCCTATGGCTACACCTTC
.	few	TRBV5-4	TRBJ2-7	CASSLAGLDEQYF	TGTGCCAGCAGCTTGGCAGGTCTGGACGAGCAGTACTTC
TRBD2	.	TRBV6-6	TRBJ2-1	CASSYSGLADNEQFF	TGTGCCAGCAGTTACTCCGGTCTAGCGGACAATGAGCAGTTCTTC
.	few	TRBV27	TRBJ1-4	CASSRGGFWGDNEKLFF	TGTGCCAGCAGCCGTGGGGGGTTTTGGGGAGATAATGAAAAACTGTTTTTT
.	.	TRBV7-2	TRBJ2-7	CASSPRGREQYF	TGTGCCAGCAGCCCGCGGGGGCGCGAGCAGTACTTC
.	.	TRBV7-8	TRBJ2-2	CASSPRSRANTGELFF	TGTGCCAGCAGCCCGCGGTCCCGCGCGAACACCGGGGAGCTGTTTTTT
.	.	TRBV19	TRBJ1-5	CASSNPAGARSNQPQHF	TGTGCCAGTAGTAACCCAGCAGGGGCCCGGAGCAATCAGCCCCAGCATTTT
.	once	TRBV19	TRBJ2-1	CASSNPGAGPYNEQFF	TGTGCCAGTAGTAACCCCGGAGCAGGGCCCTACAATGAGCAGTTCTTC
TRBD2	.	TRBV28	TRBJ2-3	CASSSRPRGTDTQYF	TGTGCCAGCAGTTCCCGGCCGCGGGGGACAGATACGCAGTATTTT
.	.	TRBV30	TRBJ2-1	CAWRTGGEQFF	TGTGCCTGGAGAACCGGCGGTGAGCAGTTCTTC
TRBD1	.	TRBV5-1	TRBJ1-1	CASSSGTGGTEAFF	TGCGCCAGCAGCTCCGGGACAGGGGGCACTGAAGCTTTCTTT
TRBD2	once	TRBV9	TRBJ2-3	CASSKGLAGAADTQYF	TGTGCCAGCAGCAAGGGACTAGCGGGGGCCGCGGATACGCAGTATTTT
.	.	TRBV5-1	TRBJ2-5	CASSLRSETQYF	TGCGCCAGCAGCCTGAGGTCGGAGACCCAGTACTTC
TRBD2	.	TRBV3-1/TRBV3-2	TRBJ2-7	CASSQSGRAREQYF	TGTGCCAGCAGCCAAAGCGGGAGGGCCCGGGAGCAGTACTTC
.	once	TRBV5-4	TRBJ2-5	CASSLQGRETQYF	TGTGCCAGCAGCTTACAGGGACGAGAGACCCAGTACTTC
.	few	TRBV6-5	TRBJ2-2	CASKYTGMNTGELFF	TGTGCCAGCAAGTATACAGGGATGAACACCGGGGAGCTGTTTTTT
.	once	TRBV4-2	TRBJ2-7	CASSQDGAREQYF	TGTGCCAGCAGCCAAGATGGGGCTCGCGAGCAGTACTTC
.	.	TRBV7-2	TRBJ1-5	CASSLIRQPQHF	TGTGCCAGCAGCTTAATCAGACAGCCCCAGCATTTT
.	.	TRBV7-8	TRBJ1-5	CASSPEWSRGGLPQHF	TGTGCCAGCAGCCCCGAGTGGAGCAGGGGCGGTCTGCCCCAGCATTTT
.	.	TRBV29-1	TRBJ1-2	CSVRPNRDYGYTF	TGCAGCGTACGACCTAACAGGGACTATGGCTACACCTTC
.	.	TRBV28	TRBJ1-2	CASSPPSGQGGYTF	TGTGCCAGCAGTCCCCCCTCCGGACAAGGGGGCTACACCTTC
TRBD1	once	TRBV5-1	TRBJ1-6	CASSWGPTGENSPLHF	TGCGCCAGCAGCTGGGGCCCGACAGGGGAGAATTCACCCCTCCACTTT
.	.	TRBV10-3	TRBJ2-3	CAISGGFRTDTQYF	TGTGCCATCAGTGGGGGCTTTAGGACAGATACGCAGTATTTT
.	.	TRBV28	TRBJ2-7	CASSSIFGTTLSYEQYF	TGTGCCAGCAGTTCAATTTTTGGGACAACACTTTCCTACGAGCAGTACTTC
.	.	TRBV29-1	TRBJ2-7	CSVQTGDEQYF	TGCAGCGTTCAGACAGGTGACGAGCAGTACTTC
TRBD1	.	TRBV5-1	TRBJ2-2	CASSLWTGGSQGTGELFF	TGCGCCAGCAGCTTGTGGACAGGGGGCAGTCAGGGCACCGGGGAGCTGTTTTTT
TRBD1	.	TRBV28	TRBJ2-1	CASSPLGRTGVNEQFF	TGTGCCAGCAGTCCCCTTGGGCGGACAGGGGTCAATGAGCAGTTCTTC
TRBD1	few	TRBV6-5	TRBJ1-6	CAMGTGYNSPLHF	TGTGCCATGGGGACAGGTTATAATTCACCCCTCCACTTT
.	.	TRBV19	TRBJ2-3	CASSTSTASTDTQYF	TGTGCCAGTAGTACCTCGACAGCTAGCACAGATACGCAGTATTTT
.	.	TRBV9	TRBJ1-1	CASSTLDSAAFF	TGTGCCAGCAGCACACTCGACAGCGCAGCTTTCTTT
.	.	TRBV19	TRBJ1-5	CASSISAPRRGQPQHF	TGTGCCAGTAGTATCTCGGCCCCACGGCGGGGTCAGCCCCAGCATTTT
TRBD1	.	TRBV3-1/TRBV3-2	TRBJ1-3	CASSQDQGAFSGNTIYF	TGTGCCAGCAGCCAAGATCAGGGGGCCTTCTCTGGAAACACCATATATTTT
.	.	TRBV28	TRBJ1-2	CASRGQSNYGYTF	TGTGCCAGCAGAGGACAGTCTAACTATGGCTACACCTTC
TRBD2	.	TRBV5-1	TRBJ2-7	CASRTSGRGAAYEQYF	TGCGCCAGCAGAACTAGCGGGAGGGGGGCAGCCTACGAGCAGTACTTC
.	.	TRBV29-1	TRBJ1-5	CSAQGLGNQPQHF	TGCAGCGCCCAGGGGTTAGGCAATCAGCCCCAGCATTTT
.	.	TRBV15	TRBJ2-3	CATSQRLADTQYF	TGTGCCACCAGTCAAAGACTAGCAGATACGCAGTATTTT
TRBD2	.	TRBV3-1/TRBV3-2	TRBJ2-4	CASRQSGGGYIQYF	TGTGCCAGCAGACAAAGCGGGGGTGGGTACATTCAGTACTTC
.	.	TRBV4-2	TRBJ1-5	CASKRARNQPQHF	TGTGCCAGCAAACGTGCGCGCAATCAGCCCCAGCATTTT
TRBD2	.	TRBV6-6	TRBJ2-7	CASRSSGGDSYEQYF	TGTGCCAGCAGAAGTAGCGGGGGGGACTCCTACGAGCAGTACTTC
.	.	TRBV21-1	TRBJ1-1	CASSKMGRQGDTEAFF	TGTGCCAGCAGCAAAATGGGTAGACAGGGCGACACTGAAGCTTTCTTT
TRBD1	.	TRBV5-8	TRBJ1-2	CASSSGQGPYGYTF	TGTGCCAGCAGCTCAGGACAGGGCCCATATGGCTACACCTTC
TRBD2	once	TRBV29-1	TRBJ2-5	CSVEGRLAGEGETQYF	TGCAGCGTTGAAGGGAGACTAGCGGGAGAAGGAGAGACCCAGTACTTC
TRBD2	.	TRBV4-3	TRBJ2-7	CASSQEKLAGGEQYF	TGCGCCAGCAGCCAAGAGAAACTAGCGGGAGGCGAGCAGTACTTC
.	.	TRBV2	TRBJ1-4	CASSEAGRKLFF	TGTGCCAGCAGTGAAGCGGGGAGGAAACTGTTTTTT
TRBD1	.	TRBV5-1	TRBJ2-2	CASSWTGASIAGELFF	TGCGCCAGCAGCTGGACAGGGGCCTCTATCGCCGGGGAGCTGTTTTTT
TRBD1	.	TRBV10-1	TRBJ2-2	CASSTGGAHRGAVF	TGCGCCAGCAGTACAGGGGGCGCACACCGGGGAGCTGTTTTT
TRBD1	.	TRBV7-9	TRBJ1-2	CASSSQGPPNLIFSYTF	TGTGCCAGCAGCTCACAGGGGCCGCCAAACCTTATATTTAGCTACACCTTC